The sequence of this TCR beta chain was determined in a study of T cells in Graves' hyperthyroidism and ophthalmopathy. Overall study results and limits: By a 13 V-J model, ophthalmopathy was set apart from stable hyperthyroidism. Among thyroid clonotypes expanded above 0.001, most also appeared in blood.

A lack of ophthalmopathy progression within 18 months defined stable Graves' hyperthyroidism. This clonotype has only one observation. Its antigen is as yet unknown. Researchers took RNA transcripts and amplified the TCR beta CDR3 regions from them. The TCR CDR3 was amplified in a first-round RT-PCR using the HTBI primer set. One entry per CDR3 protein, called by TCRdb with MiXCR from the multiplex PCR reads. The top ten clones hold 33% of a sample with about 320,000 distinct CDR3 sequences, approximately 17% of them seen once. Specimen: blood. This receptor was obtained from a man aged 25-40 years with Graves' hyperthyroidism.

The CDR3 nucleotides are TGTGCCAGCTCAGCTAGGCCAATTGAAGCTTTCTTT. This gives the protein CASSARPIEAFF. The rearrangement joins TRBV18 to TRBJ1-1, with unresolved D. V was cut by 5 bases and J by 7 bases, with 11 bases left in between. CDR1 is KGHSH, CDR2 LQKENI, per germline. CDR3 length: 12 amino acids.